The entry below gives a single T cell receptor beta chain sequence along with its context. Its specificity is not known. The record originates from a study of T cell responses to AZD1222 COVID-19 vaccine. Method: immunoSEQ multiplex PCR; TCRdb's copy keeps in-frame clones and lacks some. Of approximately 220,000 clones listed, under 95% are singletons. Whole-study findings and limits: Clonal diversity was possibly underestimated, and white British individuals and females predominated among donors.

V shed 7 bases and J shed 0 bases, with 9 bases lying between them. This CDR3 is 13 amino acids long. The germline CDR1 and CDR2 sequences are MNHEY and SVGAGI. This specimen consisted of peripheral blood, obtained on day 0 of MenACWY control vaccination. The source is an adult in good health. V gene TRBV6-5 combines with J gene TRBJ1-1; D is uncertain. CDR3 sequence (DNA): TGTGCCAGCACCCGCGGCGTGAACACTGAAGCTTTCTTT. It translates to CASTRGVNTEAFF.